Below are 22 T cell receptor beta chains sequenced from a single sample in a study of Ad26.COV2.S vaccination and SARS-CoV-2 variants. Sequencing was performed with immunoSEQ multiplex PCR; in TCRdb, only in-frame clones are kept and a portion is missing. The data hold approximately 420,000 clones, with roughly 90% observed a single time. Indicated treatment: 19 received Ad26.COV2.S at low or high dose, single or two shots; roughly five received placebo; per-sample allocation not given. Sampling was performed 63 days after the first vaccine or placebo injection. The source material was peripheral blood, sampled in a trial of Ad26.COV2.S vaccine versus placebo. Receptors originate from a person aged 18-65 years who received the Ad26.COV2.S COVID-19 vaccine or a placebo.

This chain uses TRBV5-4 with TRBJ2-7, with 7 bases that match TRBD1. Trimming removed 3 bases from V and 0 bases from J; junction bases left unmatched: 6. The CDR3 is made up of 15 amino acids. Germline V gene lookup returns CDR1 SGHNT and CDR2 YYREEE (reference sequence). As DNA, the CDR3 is TGTGCCAGCAGCTACCCGGGACAGCCCTCCTACGAGCAGTACTTC. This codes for CASSYPGQPSYEQYF.

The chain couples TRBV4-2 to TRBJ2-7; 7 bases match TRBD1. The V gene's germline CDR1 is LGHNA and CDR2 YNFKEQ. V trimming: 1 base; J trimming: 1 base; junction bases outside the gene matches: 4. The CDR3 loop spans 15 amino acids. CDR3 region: CASSQARDSSYEQYF. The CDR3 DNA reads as TGTGCCAGCAGCCAAGCCCGGGACAGTTCCTACGAGCAGTACTTC.

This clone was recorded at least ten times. Here the CDR3 DNA reads TGTGCCAGTAAGAAGACTAGCGGCTCCTACAATGAGCAGTTCTTC. Its protein is CASKKTSGSYNEQFF. This chain links TRBV19 with TRBJ2-1; 9 bases agree with TRBD2. The CDR3 runs to 15 residues. The trim removed 7 bases at V and 0 bases at J, leaving 4 bases unmatched. Germline V gene lookup returns CDR1 LNHDA and CDR2 SQIVND (reference sequence).

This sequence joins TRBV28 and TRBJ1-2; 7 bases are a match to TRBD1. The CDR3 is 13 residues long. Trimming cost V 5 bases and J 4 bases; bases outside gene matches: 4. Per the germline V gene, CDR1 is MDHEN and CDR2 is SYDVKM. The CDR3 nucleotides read TGTGCCAGCAGTGAACAGGGGTTCTATGGCTACACCTTC. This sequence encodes CASSEQGFYGYTF.

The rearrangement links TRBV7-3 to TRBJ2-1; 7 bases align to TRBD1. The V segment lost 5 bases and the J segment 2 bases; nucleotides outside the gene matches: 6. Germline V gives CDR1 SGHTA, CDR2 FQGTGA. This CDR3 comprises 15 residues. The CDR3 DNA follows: TGTGCCAGCAGCATCGACAGGGATGCCTACAATGAGCAGTTCTTC. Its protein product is CASSIDRDAYNEQFF.

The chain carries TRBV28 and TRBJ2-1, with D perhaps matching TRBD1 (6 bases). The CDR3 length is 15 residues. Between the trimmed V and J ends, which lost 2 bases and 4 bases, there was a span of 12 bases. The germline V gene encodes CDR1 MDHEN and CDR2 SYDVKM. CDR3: CASSLPLQGYNEQFF. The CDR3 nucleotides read TGTGCCAGCAGTTTACCCCTCCAGGGGTACAATGAGCAGTTCTTC.

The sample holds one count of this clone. DNA of the CDR3: TGTGCCAGCAGGGCGGGGCACAATGAGCAGTTCTTC. Translating gives CASRAGHNEQFF. The chain has TRBV7-9 and TRBJ2-1; D might be TRBD2 (6 bases). The V gene lost 6 bases and the J gene lost 5 bases, with 8 bases spanning the gap. The germline V gene has CDR1 SEHNR and CDR2 FQNEAQ (reference sequence). CDR3 length equals 12 residues.

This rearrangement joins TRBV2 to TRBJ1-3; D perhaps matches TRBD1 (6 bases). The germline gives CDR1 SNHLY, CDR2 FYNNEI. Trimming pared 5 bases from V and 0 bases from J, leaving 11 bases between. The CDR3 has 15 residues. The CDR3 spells CASSKDRLSGNTIYF. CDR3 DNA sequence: TGTGCCAGCAGTAAAGACAGGCTCTCTGGAAACACCATATATTTT.

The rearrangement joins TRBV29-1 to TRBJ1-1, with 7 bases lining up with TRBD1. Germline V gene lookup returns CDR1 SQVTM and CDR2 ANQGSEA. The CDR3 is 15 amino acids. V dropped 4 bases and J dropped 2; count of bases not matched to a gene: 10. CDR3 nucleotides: TGCAGCGTTGCCCCACCGGGACAGAGAAACACTGAAGCTTTCTTT. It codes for CSVAPPGQRNTEAFF.

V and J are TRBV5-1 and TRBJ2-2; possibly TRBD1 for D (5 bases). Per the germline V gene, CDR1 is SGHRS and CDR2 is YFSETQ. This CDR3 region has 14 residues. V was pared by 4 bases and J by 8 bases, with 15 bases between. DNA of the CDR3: TGCGCCAGCAGCGTGTTACAGGCAGCGGGGGAGCTGTTTTTT. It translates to CASSVLQAAGELFF.

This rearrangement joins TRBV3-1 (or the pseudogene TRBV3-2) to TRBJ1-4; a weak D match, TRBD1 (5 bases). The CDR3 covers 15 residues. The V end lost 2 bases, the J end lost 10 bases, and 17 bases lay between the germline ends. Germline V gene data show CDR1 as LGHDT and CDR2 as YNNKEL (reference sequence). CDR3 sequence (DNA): TGTGCCAGCAGCCAATTAGTGGGGGGTTCTGGAAAACTGTTTTTT. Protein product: CASSQLVGGSGKLFF.

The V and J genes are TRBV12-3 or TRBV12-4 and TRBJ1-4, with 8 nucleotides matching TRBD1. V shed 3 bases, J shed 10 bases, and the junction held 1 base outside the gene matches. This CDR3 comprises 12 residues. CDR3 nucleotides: TGTGCCAGCAGTTTCACAGGGGGAAAACTGTTTTTT. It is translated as CASSFTGGKLFF.

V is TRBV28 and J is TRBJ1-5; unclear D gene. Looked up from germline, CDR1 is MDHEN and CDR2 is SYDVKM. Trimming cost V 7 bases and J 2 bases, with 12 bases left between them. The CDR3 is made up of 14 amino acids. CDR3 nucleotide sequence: TGTGCCAGCAATAGCATTATCGGCAATCAGCCCCAGCATTTT. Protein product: CASNSIIGNQPQHF.

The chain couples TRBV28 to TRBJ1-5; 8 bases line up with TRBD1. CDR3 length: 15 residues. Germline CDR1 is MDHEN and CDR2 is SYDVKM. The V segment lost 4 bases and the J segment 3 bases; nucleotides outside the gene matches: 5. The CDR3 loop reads CASSWDRRYNQPQHF. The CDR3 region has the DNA TGTGCCAGCAGTTGGGACAGGCGATACAATCAGCCCCAGCATTTT. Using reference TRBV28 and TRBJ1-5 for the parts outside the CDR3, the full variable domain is DVKVTQSSRYLVKRTGEKVFLECVQDMDHENMFWYRQDPGLGLRLIYFSYDVKMKEKGDIPEGYSVSREKKERFSLILESASTNQTSMYLCASSWDRRYNQPQHFGDGTRLSIL.

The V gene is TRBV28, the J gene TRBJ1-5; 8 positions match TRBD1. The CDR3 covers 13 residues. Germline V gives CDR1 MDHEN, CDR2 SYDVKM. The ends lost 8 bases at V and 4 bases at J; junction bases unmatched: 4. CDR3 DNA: TGTGCCAGCGAGGGACAGGCTAATCAGCCCCAGCATTTT. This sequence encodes CASEGQANQPQHF. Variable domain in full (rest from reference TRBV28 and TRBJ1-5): DVKVTQSSRYLVKRTGEKVFLECVQDMDHENMFWYRQDPGLGLRLIYFSYDVKMKEKGDIPEGYSVSREKKERFSLILESASTNQTSMYLCASEGQANQPQHFGDGTRLSIL.

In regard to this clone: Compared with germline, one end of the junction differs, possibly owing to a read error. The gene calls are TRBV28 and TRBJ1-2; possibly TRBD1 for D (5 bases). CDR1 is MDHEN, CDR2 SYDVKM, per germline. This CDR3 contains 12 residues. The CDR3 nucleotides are TGTGCCAGCAGACAGGACGGCGCAATACTGGACTTC. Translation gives CASRQDGAILDF.

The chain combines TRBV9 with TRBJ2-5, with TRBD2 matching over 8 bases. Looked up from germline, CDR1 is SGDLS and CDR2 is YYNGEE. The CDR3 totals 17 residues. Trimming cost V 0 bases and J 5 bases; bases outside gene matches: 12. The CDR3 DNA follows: TGTGCCAGCAGCGTAGGAGGTTCGGCGGGGGGCCTGGAGACCCAGTACTTC. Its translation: CASSVGGSAGGLETQYF. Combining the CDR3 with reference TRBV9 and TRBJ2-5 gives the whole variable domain DSGVTQTPKHLITATGQRVTLRCSPRSGDLSVYWYQQSLDQGLQFLIQYYNGEERAKGNILERFSAQQFPDLHSELNLSSLELGDSALYFCASSVGGSAGGLETQYFGPGTRLLVL.

CDR3 sequence reads: CASSFRDTHYEQYF. As DNA, the CDR3 is TGTGCCAGCAGCTTTCGGGACACCCACTACGAGCAGTACTTC. This sequence joins TRBV7-2 and TRBJ2-7, with D possibly being TRBD1 (6 bases). Germline CDR1 SGHTA, CDR2 FQGNSA. Trimming removed 3 bases from V and 3 bases from J, with 12 bases in between. The CDR3 consists of 14 residues.

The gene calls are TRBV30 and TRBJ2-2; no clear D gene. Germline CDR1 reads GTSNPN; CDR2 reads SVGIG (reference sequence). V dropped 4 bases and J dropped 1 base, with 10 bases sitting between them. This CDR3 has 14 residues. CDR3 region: CAWKLAENTGELFF. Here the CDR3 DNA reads TGTGCCTGGAAGTTAGCAGAGAACACCGGGGAGCTGTTTTTT.

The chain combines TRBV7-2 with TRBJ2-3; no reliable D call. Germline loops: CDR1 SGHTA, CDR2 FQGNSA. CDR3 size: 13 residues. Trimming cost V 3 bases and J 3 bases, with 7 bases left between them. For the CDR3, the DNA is TGTGCCAGCAGCTTTAGGCCTACAGATACGCAGTATTTT. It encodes CASSFRPTDTQYF.

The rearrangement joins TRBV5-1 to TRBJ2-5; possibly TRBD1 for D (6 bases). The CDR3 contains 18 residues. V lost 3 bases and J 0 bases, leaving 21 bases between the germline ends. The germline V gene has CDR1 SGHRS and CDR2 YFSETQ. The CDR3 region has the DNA TGCGCCAGCAGCTCAGGTCGGTTGGGGGCTCGGTACCAAGAGACCCAGTACTTC. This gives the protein CASSSGRLGARYQETQYF.

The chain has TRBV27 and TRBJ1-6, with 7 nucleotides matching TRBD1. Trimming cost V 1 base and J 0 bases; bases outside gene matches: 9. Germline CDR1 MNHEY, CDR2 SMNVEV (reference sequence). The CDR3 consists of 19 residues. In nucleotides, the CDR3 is TGTGCCAGCAGTTTATTGGGACAGCTAGTCAGCTCCTATAATTCACCCCTCCACTTT. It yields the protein CASSLLGQLVSSYNSPLHF.